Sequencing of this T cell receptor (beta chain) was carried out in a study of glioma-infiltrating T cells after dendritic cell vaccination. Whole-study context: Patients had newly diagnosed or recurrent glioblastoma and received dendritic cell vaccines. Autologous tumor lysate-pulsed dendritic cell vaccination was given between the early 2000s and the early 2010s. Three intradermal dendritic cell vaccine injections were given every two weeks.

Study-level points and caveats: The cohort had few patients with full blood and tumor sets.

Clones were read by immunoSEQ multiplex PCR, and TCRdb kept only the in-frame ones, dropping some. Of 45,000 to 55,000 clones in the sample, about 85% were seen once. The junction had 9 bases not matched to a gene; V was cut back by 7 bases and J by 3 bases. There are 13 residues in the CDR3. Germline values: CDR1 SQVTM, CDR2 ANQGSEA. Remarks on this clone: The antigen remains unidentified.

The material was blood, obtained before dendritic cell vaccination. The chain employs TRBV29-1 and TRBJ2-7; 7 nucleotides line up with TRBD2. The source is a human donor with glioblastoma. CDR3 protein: CSAGEGLFYEQYF. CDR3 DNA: TGCAGCGCCGGGGAGGGGCTCTTCTACGAGCAGTACTTC.